This T cell receptor beta chain comes out of a study of response to subunit inactivated influenza vaccine. Findings and caveats of the study: Few new T cells, the authors suggested, are recruited by each seasonal influenza vaccination.

The V segment lost 3 bases and the J segment 5 bases; nucleotides outside the gene matches: 8. Germline V lookup: CDR1 MNHEY, CDR2 SVGAGI. The length of the CDR3 is 15 residues. TCRdb passed the RT-PCR reads through MiXCR, listing each CDR3 protein once. The sample gives approximately 530,000 distinct CDR3 sequences, 10% to 15% of which show up once; around 13% is in the top ten. In its sample, this clonotype was seen many times. Its antigen is still unknown. The chain joins TRBV6-5 to TRBJ2-7, with 9 bases that match TRBD2. This TCR derives from a man aged 50-60 years who received an inactivated influenza vaccine. Sequencing was performed on PBMCs from blood, taken roughly 48 days after vaccination. CDR3 region: CASSYSGGKGDEQYF. The CDR3 DNA is TGTGCCAGCAGTTATAGCGGGGGAAAAGGAGACGAGCAGTACTTC.